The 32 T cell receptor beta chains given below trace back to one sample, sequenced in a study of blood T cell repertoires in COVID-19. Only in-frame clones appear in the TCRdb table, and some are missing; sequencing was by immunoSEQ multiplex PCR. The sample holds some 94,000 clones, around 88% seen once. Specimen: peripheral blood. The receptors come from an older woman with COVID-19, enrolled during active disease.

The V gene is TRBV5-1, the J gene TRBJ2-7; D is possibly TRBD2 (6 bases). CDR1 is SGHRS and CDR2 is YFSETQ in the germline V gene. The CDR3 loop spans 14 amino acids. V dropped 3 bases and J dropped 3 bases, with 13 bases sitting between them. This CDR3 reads CASSYGTGHYEQYF. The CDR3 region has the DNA TGCGCCAGCAGCTATGGGACTGGCCACTACGAGCAGTACTTC. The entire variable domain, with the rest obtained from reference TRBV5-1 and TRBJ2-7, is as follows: KAGVTQTPRYLIKTRGQQVTLSCSPISGHRSVSWYQQTPGQGLQFLFEYFSETQRNKGNFPGRFSGRQFSNSRSEMNVSTLELGDSALYLCASSYGTGHYEQYFGPGTRLTVT.

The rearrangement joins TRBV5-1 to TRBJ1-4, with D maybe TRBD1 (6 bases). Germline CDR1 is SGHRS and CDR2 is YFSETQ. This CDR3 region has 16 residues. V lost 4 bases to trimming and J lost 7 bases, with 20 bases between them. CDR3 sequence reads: CASSPLVGGRGEKLFF. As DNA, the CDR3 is TGCGCCAGCAGCCCCCTGGTCGGGGGGCGAGGTGAAAAACTGTTTTTT.

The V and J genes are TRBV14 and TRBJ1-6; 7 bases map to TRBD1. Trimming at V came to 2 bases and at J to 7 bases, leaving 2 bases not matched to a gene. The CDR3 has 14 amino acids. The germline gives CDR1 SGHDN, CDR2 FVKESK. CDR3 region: CASSQLQGNSPLHF. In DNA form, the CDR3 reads TGTGCCAGCAGCCAACTACAGGGGAATTCACCCCTCCACTTT.

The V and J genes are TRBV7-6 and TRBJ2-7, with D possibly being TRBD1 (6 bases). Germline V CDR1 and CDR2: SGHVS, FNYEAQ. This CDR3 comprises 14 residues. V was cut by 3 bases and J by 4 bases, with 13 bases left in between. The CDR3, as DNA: TGTGCCAGCAGCTTGGCTACCGGGACATACGAGCAGTACTTC. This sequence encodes CASSLATGTYEQYF.

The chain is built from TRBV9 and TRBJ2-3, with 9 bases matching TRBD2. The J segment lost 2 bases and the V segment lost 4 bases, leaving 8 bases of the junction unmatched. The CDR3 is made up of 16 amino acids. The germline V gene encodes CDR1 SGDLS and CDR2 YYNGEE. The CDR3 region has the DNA TGTGCCAGCAGCCAAGGGGGGGGACTAGCCACAGATACGCAGTATTTT. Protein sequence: CASSQGGGLATDTQYF.

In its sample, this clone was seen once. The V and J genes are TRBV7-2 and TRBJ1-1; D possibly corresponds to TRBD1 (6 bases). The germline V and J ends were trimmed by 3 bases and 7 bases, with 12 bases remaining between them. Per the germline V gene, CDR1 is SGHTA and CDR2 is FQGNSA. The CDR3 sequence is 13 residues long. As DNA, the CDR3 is TGTGCCAGCAGCTTGCAGGGGCCGGATGAAGCTTTCTTT. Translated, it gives CASSLQGPDEAFF.

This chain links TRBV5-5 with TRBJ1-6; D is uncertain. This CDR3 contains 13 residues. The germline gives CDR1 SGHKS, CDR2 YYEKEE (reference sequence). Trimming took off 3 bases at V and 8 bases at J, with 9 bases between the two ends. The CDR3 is CASSSSPHSPLHF. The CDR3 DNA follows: TGTGCCAGCAGCTCCTCCCCCCATTCACCCCTCCACTTT.

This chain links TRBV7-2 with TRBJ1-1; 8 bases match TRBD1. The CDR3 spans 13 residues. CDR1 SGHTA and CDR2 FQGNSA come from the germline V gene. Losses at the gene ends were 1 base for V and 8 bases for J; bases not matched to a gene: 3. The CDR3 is CASSLVQGGEAFF. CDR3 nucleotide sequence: TGTGCCAGCAGCTTAGTACAGGGGGGAGAAGCTTTCTTT.

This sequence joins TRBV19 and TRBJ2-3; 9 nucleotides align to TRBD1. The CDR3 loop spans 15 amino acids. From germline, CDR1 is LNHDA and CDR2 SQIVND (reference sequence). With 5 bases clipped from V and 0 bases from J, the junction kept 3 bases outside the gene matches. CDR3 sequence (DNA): TGTGCCAGTAGTGGGACAGGGACCAGCACAGATACGCAGTATTTT. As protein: CASSGTGTSTDTQYF.

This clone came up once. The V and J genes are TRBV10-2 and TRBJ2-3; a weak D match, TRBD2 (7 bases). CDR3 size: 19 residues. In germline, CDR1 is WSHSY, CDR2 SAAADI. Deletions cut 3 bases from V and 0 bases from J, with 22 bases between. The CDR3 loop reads CASSESGGGFPSSTDTQYF. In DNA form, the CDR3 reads TGCGCCAGCAGTGAATCTGGCGGGGGCTTCCCATCTAGCACAGATACGCAGTATTTT.

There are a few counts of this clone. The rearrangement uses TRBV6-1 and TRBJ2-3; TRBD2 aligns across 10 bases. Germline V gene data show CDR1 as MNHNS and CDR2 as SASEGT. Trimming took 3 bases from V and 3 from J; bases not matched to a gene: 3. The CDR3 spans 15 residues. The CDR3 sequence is CASSDIAGGTDTQYF. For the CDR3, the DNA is TGTGCCAGCAGTGACATAGCGGGGGGAACAGATACGCAGTATTTT.

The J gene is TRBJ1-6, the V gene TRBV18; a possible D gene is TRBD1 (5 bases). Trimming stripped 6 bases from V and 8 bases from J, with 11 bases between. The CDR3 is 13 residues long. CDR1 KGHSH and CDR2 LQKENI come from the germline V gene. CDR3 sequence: CASSPEGDSPLHF. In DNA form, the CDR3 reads TGTGCCAGCTCCCCAGAAGGGGATTCACCCCTCCACTTT.

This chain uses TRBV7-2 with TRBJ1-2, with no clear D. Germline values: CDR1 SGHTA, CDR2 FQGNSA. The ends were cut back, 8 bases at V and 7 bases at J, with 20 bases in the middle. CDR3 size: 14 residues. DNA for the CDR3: TGTGCCAGCCGGAGTGGAGTGCTAAGACGTGGCTACACCTTC. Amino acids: CASRSGVLRRGYTF. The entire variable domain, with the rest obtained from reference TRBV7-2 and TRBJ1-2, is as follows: GAGVSQSPSNKVTEKGKDVELRCDPISGHTALYWYRQSLGQGLEFLIYFQGNSAPDKSGLPSDRFSAERTGGSVSTLTIQRTQQEDSAVYLCASRSGVLRRGYTFGSGTRLTVV.

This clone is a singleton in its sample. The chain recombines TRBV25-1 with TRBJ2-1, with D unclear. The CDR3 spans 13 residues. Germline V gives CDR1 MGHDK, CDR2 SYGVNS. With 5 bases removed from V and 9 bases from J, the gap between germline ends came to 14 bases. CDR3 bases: TGTGCCAGCAGTCACCCGATAGTTTTTGAGCAGTTCTTC. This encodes CASSHPIVFEQFF.

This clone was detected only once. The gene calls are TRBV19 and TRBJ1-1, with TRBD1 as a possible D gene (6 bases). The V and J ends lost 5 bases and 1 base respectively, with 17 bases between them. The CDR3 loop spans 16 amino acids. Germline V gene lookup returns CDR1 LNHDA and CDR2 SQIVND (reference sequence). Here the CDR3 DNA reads TGTGCCAGTAGTCCCCAACCCACAGGGCCGAACACTGAAGCTTTCTTT. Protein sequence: CASSPQPTGPNTEAFF.

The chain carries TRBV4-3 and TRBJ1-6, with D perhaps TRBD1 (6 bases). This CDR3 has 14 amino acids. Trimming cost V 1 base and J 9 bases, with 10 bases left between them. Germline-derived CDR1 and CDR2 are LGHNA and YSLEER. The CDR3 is CASSQGPRGSPLHF. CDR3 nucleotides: TGCGCCAGCAGCCAAGGGCCCAGGGGTTCACCCCTCCACTTT.

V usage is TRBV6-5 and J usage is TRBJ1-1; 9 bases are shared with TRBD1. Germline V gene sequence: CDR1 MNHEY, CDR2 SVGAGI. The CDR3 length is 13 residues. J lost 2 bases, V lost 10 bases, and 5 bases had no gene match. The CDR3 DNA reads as TGTGCCACCCGGGACAGGGACAACACTGAAGCTTTCTTT. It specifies CATRDRDNTEAFF.

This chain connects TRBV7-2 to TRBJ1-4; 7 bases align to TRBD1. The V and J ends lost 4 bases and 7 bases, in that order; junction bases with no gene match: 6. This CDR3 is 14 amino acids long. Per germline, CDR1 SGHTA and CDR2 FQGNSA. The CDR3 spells CASSSGQMIEKLFF. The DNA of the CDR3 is TGTGCCAGCAGCTCGGGACAGATGATTGAAAAACTGTTTTTT.

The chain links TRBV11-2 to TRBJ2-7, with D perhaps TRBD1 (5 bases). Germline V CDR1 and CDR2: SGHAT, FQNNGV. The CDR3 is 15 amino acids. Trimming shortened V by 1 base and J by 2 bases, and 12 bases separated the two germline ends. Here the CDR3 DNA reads TGTGCCAGCAGCTTAGGTGCACAGGCCGCCTACGAGCAGTACTTC. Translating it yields CASSLGAQAAYEQYF.

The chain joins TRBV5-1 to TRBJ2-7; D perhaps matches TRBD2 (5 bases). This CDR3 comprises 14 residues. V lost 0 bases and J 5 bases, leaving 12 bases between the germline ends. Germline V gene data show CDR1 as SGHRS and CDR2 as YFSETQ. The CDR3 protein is CASSLVLGSDEQYF. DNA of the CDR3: TGCGCCAGCAGCTTGGTTCTGGGTAGCGACGAGCAGTACTTC.

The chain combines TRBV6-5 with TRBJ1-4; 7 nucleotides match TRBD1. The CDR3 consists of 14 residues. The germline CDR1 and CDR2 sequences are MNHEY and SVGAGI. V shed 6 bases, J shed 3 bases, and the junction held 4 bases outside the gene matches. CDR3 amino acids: CASRETGPNEKLFF. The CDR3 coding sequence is TGTGCCAGCAGAGAGACAGGGCCTAATGAAAAACTGTTTTTT.

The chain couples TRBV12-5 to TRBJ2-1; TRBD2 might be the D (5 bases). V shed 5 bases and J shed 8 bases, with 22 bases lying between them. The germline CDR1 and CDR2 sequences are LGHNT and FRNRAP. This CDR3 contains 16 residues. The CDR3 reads CASGRGSLSRGDEQFF. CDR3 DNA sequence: TGTGCTAGTGGTCGGGGTTCGTTGAGTCGGGGAGATGAGCAGTTCTTC.

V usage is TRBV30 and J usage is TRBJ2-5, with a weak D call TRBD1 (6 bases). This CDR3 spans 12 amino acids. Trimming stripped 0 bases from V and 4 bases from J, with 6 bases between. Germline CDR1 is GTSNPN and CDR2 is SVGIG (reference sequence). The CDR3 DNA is TGTGCCTGGAGTGTACAGGGAGAGACCCAGTACTTC. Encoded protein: CAWSVQGETQYF.

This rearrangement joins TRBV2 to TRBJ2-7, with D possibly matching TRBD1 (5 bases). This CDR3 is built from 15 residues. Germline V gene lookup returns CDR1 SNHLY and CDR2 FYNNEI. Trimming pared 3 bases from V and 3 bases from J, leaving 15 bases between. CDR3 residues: CASSDQGAIVYEQYF. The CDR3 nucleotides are TGTGCCAGCAGTGATCAGGGCGCGATAGTCTACGAGCAGTACTTC.

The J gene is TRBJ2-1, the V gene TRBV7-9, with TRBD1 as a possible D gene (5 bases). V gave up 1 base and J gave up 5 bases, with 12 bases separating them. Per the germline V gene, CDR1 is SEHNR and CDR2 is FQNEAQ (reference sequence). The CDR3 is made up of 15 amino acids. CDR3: CASSLGRQGHNEQFF. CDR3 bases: TGTGCCAGCAGCTTAGGTCGGCAGGGCCACAATGAGCAGTTCTTC.

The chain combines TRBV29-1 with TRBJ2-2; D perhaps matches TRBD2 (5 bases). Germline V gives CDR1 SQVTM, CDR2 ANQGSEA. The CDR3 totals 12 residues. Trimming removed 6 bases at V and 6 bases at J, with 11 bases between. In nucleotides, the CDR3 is TGCAGCGTCGGGGTTTTGGCCGGGGAGCTGTTTTTT. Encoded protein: CSVGVLAGELFF.

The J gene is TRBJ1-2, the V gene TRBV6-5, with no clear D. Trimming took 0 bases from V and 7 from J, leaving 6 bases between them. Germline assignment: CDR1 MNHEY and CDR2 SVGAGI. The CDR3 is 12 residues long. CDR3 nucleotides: TGTGCCAGCAGTTACTCCGGTCGTGGCTACACCTTC. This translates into CASSYSGRGYTF.

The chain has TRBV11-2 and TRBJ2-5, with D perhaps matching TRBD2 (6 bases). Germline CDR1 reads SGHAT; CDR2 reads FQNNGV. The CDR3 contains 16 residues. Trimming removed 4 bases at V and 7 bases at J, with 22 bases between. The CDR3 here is CASSSSQAGSLGTQYF. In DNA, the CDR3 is TGTGCCAGCAGCTCGTCTCAGGCGGGGTCCCTGGGGACCCAGTACTTC.

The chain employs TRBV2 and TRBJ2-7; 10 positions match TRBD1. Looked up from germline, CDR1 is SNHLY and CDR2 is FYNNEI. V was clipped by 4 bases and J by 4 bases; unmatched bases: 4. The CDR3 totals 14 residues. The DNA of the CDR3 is TGTGCCAGCAGTGGCCGGGACAGGGGTTACGAGCAGTACTTC. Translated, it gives CASSGRDRGYEQYF.

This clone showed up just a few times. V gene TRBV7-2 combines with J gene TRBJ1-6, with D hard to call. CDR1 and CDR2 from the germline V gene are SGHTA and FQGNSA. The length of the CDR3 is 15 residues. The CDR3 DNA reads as TGTGCTGCCCGAACTGGGAGCTCCTATAATTCACCCCTCCACTTT. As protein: CAARTGSSYNSPLHF.

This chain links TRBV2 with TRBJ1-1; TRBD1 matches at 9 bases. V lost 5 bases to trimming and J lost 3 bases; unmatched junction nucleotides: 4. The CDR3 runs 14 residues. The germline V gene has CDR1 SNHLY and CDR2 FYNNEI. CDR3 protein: CASSLTGGDTEAFF. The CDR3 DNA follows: TGTGCCAGCAGTCTGACAGGGGGAGACACTGAAGCTTTCTTT.

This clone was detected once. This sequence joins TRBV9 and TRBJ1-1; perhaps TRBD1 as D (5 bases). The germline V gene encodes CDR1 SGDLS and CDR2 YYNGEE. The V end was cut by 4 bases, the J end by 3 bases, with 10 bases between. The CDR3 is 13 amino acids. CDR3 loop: CASSREGYTEAFF. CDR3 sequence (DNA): TGTGCCAGCAGCCGGGAGGGGTACACTGAAGCTTTCTTT.